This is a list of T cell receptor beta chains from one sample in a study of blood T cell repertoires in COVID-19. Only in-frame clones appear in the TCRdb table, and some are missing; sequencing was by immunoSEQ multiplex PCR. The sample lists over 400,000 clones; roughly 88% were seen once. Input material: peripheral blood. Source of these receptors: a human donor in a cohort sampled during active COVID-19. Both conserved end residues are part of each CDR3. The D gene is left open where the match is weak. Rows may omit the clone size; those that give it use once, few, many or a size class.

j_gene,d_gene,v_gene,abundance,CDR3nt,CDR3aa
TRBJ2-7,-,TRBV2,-,TGTGCCAGTGACTGGGGCGGCGAGCAGTACTTC,CASDWGGEQYF
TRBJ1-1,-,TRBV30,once,TGTGCCTGGAGTGACCGGGGGAGGAACACTGAAGCTTTCTTT,CAWSDRGRNTEAFF
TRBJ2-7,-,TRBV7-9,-,TGTGCCAGCAGCTTAGGGGTAGGGGGATCCGGGCAGTACTTC,CASSLGVGGSGQYF
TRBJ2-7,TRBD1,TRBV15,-,TGTGCCACCAGCAGAAAGGGGACAGGGAGCTCCTACGAGCAGTACTTC,CATSRKGTGSSYEQYF
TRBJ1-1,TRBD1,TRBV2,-,TGTGCCAGCAGAGACAGGGCTAACACTGAAGCTTTCTTT,CASRDRANTEAFF
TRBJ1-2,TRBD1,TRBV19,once,TGTGCCAGCGGGACAGCTTCACACTATGGCTACACCTTC,CASGTASHYGYTF
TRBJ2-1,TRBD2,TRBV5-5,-,TGTGCCAGCAGCTTGGGGGCGACTAGCGCGTGGGAGCAGTTCTTC,CASSLGATSAWEQFF
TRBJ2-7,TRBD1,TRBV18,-,TGTGCCAGCTCACCAGCCGGACAGGTGGCCGAGCAGTACTTC,CASSPAGQVAEQYF
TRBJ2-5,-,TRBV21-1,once,TGTGCCAGCAGCCTACTGTTTCTCAGGGAGACCCAGTACTTC,CASSLLFLRETQYF
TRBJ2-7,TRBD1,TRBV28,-,TGTGCCAGCAGTTCAAGGACAGGGGGATCCTACGAGCAGTACTTC,CASSSRTGGSYEQYF
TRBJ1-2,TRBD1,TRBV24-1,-,TGTGCCACCAGTGCTACGACAGGGGGTTTCTATGGCTACACCTTC,CATSATTGGFYGYTF
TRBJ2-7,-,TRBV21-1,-,TGTGCCAGCAGCAAACGCGGGACTAGCTGCTACGAGCAGTACTTC,CASSKRGTSCYEQYF
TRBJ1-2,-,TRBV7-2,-,TGTGCCAGCAGCTTCCCGGATCGAAAGGGGTATGGCTACACCTTC,CASSFPDRKGYGYTF
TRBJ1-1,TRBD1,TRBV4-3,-,TGCGCCAGCAGCCCGACAGGGGTAACTGAAGCTTTCTTT,CASSPTGVTEAFF
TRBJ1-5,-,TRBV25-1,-,TGTGCCAGCAGTGAAGGTCGTATATCGGGAGGGGCTAATCAGCCCCAGCATTTT,CASSEGRISGGANQPQHF
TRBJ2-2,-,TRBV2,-,TGTGCCAGCAGTGCAGGGGTAGTGACCGGGGAGCTGTTTTTT,CASSAGVVTGELFF
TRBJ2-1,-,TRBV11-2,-,TGTGCCAGCAGCTTTACTCCGGGACTCGAGCAGTTCTTC,CASSFTPGLEQFF
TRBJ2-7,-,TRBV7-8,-,TGTGCCAGCAGCTTAGGTCGGCGGAGCTCCTACGAGCAGTACTTC,CASSLGRRSSYEQYF
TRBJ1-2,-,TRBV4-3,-,TGCGCCAGCAGCCAAGAGGCAGGGAGGAACTATGGCTACACCTTC,CASSQEAGRNYGYTF
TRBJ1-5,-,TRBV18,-,TGTGCCAGCTCACCAAAAGGCCTGAGGGTTAGCAATCAGCCCCAGCATTTT,CASSPKGLRVSNQPQHF
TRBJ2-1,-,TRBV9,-,TGTGCCAGCAGCCTACCCTCGGGGAGGAATGAGCAGTTCTTC,CASSLPSGRNEQFF
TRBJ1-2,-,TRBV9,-,TGTGCCAGCAGCGTAGTTGGAGCAAACTATGGCTACACCTTC,CASSVVGANYGYTF
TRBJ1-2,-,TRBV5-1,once,TGCGCCAGCAGCTTGTCGGGGAACTATGGCTACACCTTC,CASSLSGNYGYTF
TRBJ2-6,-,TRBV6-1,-,TGTGCCAGCAGTGAAGCCGCCAGGGAATCTGGGGCCAACGTCCTGACTTTC,CASSEAARESGANVLTF
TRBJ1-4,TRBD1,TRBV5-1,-,TGCGCCAGCAGCCCTGACAGCCCAGGGGGAAAACTGTTTTTT,CASSPDSPGGKLFF
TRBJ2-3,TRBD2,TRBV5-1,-,TGCGCCAGCAGCTTGGAAGCGGGAGGGCGGGCGCAGTATTTT,CASSLEAGGRAQYF
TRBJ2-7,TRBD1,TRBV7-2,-,TGTGCCAGCAGCTTGGGGATGACAGGGGGGCAGTACTTC,CASSLGMTGGQYF
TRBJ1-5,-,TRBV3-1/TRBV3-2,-,TGTGCCAGCAGCCAAGTCGGCGGGGATCAGCCCCAGCATTTT,CASSQVGGDQPQHF
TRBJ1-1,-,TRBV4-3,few,TGCGCCAGCAGCCGGTCTCAGAATGAAGCTTTCTTT,CASSRSQNEAFF
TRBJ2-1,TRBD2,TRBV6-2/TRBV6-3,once,TGTGCCAGCAGTCTTTATACATCCCTAGCGGTCAATGAGCAGTTCTTC,CASSLYTSLAVNEQFF
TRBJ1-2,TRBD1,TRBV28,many,TGTGCCAGCAGTTTTACCGGGACAGGGGGCAACTATGGCTACACCTTC,CASSFTGTGGNYGYTF
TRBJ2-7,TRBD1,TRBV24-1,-,TGTGCCACCAGTGATCTTTGGGGGACAGGCCGCCCTAGCGAGCAGTACTTC,CATSDLWGTGRPSEQYF
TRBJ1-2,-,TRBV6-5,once,TGTGCCAGCAGCGACCCCTCGGGTGCGAACTATGGCTACACCTTC,CASSDPSGANYGYTF
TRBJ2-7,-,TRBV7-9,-,TGTGCCAGCAGCTTAGACGTTAGCTCCTACGAGCAGTACTTC,CASSLDVSSYEQYF
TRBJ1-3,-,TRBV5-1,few,TGCGCCAGCAGCTTGGCGGGTCCGAGGCTAGGAAACACCATATATTTT,CASSLAGPRLGNTIYF
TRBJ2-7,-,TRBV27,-,TGTGCCAGCAGTCCCTCGGCAGGGGAGAGTTTGAACGAGCAGTACTTC,CASSPSAGESLNEQYF
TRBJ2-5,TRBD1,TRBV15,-,TGTGCCACCAGCAGAGGGTCCGACAGGGGAAAGACCCAGTACTTC,CATSRGSDRGKTQYF
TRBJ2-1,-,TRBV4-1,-,TGCGCCAGCAGCCAAGAAGGACACGCGGCGAACAATGAGCAGTTCTTC,CASSQEGHAANNEQFF
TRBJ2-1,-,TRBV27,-,TGTGCCAGCAGTTTGAGCGGTTCGTACAATGAGCAGTTCTTC,CASSLSGSYNEQFF
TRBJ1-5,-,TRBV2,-,TGTGCCAGCCAACTACCAGGGCAGACAAATCAGCCCCAGCATTTT,CASQLPGQTNQPQHF
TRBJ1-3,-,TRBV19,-,TGTGCCAGTAGTGCGGACAGCTCTGGAAACACCATATATTTT,CASSADSSGNTIYF
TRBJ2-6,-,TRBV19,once,TGTGCCAGTAGTAGTAGACAGCTAATGCTTTCCTCTGGGGCCAACGTCCTGACTTTC,CASSSRQLMLSSGANVLTF